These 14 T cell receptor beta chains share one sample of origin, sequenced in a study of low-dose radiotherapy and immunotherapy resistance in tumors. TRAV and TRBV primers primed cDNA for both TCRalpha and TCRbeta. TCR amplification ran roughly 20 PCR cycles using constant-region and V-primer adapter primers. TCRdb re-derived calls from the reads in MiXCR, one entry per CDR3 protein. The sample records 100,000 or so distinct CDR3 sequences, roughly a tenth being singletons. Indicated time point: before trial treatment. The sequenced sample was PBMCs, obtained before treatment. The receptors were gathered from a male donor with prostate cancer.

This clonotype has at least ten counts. The CDR3 DNA is TGTGCCAGCATCCTCATCGGGAACACCGGGGAGCTGTTTTTT. This encodes CASILIGNTGELFF. The chain recombines TRBV6-1 with TRBJ2-2; D remains unclear. Trimming removed 7 bases at V and 1 base at J, with 10 bases between. This CDR3 contains 14 residues. The V gene's germline CDR1 is MNHNS and CDR2 SASEGT.

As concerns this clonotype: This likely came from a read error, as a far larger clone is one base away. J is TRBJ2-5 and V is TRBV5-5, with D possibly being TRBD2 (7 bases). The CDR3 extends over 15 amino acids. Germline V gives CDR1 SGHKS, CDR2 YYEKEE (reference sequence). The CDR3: CVSGFGRGGRETQYF. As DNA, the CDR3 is TGTGTCAGCGGCTTCGGCAGGGGAGGGCGGGAGACCCAGTACTTC.

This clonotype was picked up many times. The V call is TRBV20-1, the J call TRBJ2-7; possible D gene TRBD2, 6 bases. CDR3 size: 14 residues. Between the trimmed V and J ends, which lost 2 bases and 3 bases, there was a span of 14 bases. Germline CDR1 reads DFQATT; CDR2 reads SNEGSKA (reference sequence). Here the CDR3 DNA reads TGCAGTGCTAGATCTACAGCGGGCTTCTACGAGCAGTACTTC. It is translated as CSARSTAGFYEQYF.

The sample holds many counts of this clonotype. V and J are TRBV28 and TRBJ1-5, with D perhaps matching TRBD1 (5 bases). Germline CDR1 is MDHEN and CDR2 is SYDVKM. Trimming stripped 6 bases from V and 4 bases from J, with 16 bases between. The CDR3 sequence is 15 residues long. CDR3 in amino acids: CASSLPMGGNQPQHF. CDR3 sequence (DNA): TGTGCCAGCAGCCTGCCCATGGGGGGGAATCAGCCCCAGCATTTT.

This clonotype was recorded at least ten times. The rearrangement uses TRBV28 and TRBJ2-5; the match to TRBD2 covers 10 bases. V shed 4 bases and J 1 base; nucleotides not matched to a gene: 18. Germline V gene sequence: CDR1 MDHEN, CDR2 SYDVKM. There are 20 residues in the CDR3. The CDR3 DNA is TGTGCCAGCAGTTCCAGGGGTATAGTTCGGAGCGGGAGGGTCCAAGAGACCCAGTACTTC. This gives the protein CASSSRGIVRSGRVQETQYF.

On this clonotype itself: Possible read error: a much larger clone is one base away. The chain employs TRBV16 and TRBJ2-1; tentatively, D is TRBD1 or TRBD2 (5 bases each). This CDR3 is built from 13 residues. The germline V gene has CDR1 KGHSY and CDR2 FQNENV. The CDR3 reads CVSRDRPYNEQFF. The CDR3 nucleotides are TGTGTCAGCCGGGACCGGCCCTACAATGAGCAGTTCTTC. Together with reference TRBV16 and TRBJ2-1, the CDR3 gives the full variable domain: GEEVAQTPKHLVRGEGQKAKLYCAPIKGHSYVFWYQQVLKNEFKFLISFQNENVFDETGMPKERFSAKCLPNSPCSLEIQATKLEDSAVYFCVSRDRPYNEQFFGPGTRLTVL.

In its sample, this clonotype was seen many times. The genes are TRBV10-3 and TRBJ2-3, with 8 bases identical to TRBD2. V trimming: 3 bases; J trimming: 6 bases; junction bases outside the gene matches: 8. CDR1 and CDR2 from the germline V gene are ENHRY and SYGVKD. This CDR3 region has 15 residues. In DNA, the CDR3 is TGTGCCATCAGTGATGGAGCGGGAGTGACGGATACGCAGTATTTT. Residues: CAISDGAGVTDTQYF.

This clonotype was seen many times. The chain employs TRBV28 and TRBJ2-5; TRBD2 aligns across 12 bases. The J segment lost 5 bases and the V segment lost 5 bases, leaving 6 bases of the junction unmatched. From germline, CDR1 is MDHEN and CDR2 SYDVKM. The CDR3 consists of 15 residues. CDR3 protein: CASSLAGGPVETQYF. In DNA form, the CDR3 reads TGTGCCAGCAGTCTAGCGGGAGGGCCGGTGGAGACCCAGTACTTC.

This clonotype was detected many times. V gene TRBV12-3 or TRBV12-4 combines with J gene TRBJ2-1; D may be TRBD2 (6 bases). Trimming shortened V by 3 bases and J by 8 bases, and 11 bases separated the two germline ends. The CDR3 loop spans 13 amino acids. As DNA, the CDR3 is TGTGCCAGCAGTTTGGGGGGAGGCCATGAGCAGTTCTTC. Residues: CASSLGGGHEQFF.

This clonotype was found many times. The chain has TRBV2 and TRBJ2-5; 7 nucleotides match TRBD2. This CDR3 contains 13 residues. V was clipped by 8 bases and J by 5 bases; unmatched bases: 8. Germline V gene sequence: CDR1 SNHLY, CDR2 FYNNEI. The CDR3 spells CASRNGGTETQYF. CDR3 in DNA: TGTGCCAGCCGGAACGGGGGGACCGAGACCCAGTACTTC.

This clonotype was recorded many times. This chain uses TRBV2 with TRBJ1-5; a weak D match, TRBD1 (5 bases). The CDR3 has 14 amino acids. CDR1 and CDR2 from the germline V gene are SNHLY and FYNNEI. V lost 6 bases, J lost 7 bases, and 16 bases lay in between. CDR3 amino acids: CASRPDSARQPQHF. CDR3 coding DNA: TGTGCCAGCAGGCCCGACAGTGCGCGGCAGCCCCAGCATTTT.

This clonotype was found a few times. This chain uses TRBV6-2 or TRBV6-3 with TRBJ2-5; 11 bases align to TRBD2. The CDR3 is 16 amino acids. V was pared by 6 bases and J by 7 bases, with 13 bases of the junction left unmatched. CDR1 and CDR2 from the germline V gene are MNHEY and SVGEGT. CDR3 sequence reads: CASRLPGTSGFGTQYF. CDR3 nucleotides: TGTGCCAGCAGACTTCCCGGGACTAGCGGCTTTGGGACCCAGTACTTC.

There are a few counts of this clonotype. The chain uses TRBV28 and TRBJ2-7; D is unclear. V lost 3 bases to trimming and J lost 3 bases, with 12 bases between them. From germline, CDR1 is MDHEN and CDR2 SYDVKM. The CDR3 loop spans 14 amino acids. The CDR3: CASSLGGFIYEQYF. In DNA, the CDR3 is TGTGCCAGCAGTTTGGGTGGTTTCATCTACGAGCAGTACTTC.

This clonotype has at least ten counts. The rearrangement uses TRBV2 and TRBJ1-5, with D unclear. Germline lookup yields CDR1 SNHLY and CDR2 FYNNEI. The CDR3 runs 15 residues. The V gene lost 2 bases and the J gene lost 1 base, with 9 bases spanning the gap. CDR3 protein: CASSERDSSNQPQHF. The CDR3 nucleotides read TGTGCCAGCAGTGAAAGAGACTCCAGCAATCAGCCCCAGCATTTT.